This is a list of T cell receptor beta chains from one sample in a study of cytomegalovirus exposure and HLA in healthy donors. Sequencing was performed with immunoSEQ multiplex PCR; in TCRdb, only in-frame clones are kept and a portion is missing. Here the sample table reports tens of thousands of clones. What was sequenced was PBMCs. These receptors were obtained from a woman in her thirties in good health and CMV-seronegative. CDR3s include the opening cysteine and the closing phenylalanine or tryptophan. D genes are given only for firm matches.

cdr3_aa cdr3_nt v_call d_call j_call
CASQKGTGGAGELFF TGTGCCAGCCAGAAGGGGACAGGGGGAGCCGGGGAGCTGTTTTTT TRBV27 TRBD1 TRBJ2-2
CASSGQGASYEQYF TGTGCCAGCAGTGGACAGGGGGCCTCCTACGAGCAGTACTTC TRBV6-1 TRBD1 TRBJ2-7
CASRQGVPNTEAFF TGTGCCAGCAGACAGGGGGTCCCGAACACTGAAGCTTTCTTT TRBV6-1 TRBD1 TRBJ1-1
CASSEDRGSHEQYF TGTGCCAGCAGTGAAGACAGGGGGTCCCACGAGCAGTACTTC TRBV2 TRBD1 TRBJ2-7
CASSPGQGSNPYNEQFF TGTGCCAGCAGCCCTGGACAGGGAAGTAATCCCTACAATGAGCAGTTCTTC TRBV7-6 TRBD1 TRBJ2-1
CASSPGLTNEKLFF TGTGCCAGCAGCCCGGGACTGACTAATGAAAAACTGTTTTTT TRBV9 . TRBJ1-4
CASSVDSYGYTF TGTGCCAGCAGCGTGGACAGCTATGGCTACACCTTC TRBV9 . TRBJ1-2
CASRLGQGASSLHF TGTGCCAGCCGACTAGGACAGGGGGCGTCTTCCCTCCACTTT TRBV6-5 TRBD1 TRBJ1-6
CASSPRGGYEQYF TGTGCCAGCTCCCCTAGGGGAGGGTACGAGCAGTACTTC TRBV18 TRBD2 TRBJ2-7
CASSIGGGRHTEAFF TGTGCCAGTAGTATAGGAGGGGGACGGCACACTGAAGCTTTCTTT TRBV19 . TRBJ1-1
CASSYSSQAYEQYF TGTGCCAGCAGTTACTCGAGTCAGGCCTACGAGCAGTACTTC TRBV6-5 . TRBJ2-7
CASGQAGTGSRLREKLFF TGTGCCTCCGGACAAGCCGGGACAGGATCCCGATTGAGGGAAAAACTGTTTTTT TRBV30 TRBD1 TRBJ1-4
CASSTTSGRNEQYF TGTGCCAGCAGCACGACTAGCGGGAGGAACGAGCAGTACTTC TRBV7-2 TRBD2 TRBJ2-7
CASSMGLYSNQPQHF TGTGCCAGTAGTATGGGACTGTATAGCAATCAGCCCCAGCATTTT TRBV19 . TRBJ1-5
CASSPQLLAGVNTGELFF TGTGCCAGCTCACCGCAACTTCTAGCGGGAGTTAACACCGGGGAGCTGTTTTTT TRBV18 TRBD2 TRBJ2-2
CASSLVTGANTEAFF TGTGCCAGCAGCTTAGTGACAGGGGCGAACACTGAAGCTTTCTTT TRBV7-8 TRBD1 TRBJ1-1